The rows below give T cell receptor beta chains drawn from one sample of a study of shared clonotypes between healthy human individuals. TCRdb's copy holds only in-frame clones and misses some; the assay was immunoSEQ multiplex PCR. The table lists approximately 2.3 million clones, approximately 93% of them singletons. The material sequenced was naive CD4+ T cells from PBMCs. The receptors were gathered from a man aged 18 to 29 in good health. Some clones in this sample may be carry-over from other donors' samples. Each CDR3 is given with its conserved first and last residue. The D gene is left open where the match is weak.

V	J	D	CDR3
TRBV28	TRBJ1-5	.	CASSPSLGPQQPQHF
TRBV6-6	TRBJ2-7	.	CASTPSGAPYEQYF
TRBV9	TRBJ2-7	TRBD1	CASSVAPTGAKHF
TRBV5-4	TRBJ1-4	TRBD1	CASSLAGTGSREKLFF
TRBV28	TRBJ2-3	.	CASSPSGGSGDTQYF
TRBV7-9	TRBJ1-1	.	CASSLIREAFF
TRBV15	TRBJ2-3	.	CATSRRRLPDESDTQYF
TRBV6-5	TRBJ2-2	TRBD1	CASSWTGLNTGELFF
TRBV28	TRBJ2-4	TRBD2	CASSLGRGTSVKNIQYF
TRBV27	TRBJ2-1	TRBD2	CASRLAGDYNEQFF
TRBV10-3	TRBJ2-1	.	CAISEPTVHRSSSYNEQFF
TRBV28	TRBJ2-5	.	CASTRGSDPQETQYF
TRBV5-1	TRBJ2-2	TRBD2	CASSILAGLSNTGELFF
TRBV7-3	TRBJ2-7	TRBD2	CASSIGPPTSGLYEQYF
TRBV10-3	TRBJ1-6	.	CAISESGGTPLHF
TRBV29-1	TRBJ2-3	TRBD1	CSVEDEIGWGTGARTSTDTQYF
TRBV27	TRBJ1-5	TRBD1	CASRPTGVQPQHF
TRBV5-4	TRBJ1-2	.	CASRNSYGYTF
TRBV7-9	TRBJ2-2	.	CASSLQGRELFF
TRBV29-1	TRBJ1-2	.	CSVVTAAYGYTF
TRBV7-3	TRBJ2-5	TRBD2	CASSLMGLAKETQYF
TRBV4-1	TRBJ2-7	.	CASRLRAGLNGEQYF
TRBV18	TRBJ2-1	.	CASSPPSGYFNEQFF
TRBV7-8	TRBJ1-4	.	CASSRSSSVMVLPATNEKLFF
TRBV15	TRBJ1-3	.	CATSRDSSGNTIYF
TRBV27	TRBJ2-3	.	CASSTRGTDTQYF
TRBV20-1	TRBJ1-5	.	CSAIYPGGQHF
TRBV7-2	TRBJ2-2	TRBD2	CASSLGTSTGELFF
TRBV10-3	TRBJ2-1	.	CAISDTGGRSYNEQFF
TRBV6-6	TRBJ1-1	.	CASSSGTKTEAFF
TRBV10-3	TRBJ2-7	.	CAINLPNRVGNYEQYF
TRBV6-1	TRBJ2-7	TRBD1	CASSETGGASYEQYF
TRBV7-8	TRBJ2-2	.	CASSPRVVAGELFF
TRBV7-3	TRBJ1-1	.	CASSHRAGTPNTEAFF
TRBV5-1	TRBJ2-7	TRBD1	CASSKGQGWSAYEQYF
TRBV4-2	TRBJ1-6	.	CASSQPDRDNSPLHF
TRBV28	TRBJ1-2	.	CASNPRQGYGYTF
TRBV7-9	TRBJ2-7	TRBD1	CASSGTRQGAHEQYF
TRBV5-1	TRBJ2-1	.	CASSRERRSYNEQFF
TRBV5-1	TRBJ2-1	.	CASSFRVSYNEQFF